A single sample gave rise to the 27 T cell receptor beta chains below, sequenced in a study of blood T cell repertoires in COVID-19. Repertoires were generated with immunoSEQ multiplex PCR, while TCRdb's copy carries only in-frame clones and drops some. The sample has about 60,000 clones, around nine tenths seen once. The sequenced material came from peripheral blood. These receptors came from a human donor with active COVID-19. The donor label of this sample is uncertain.

The chain links TRBV4-1 to TRBJ1-1; 8 nucleotides align to TRBD1. The J segment lost 5 bases and the V segment lost 3 bases, leaving 8 bases of the junction unmatched. This CDR3 region has 15 residues. The germline CDR1 and CDR2 sequences are MGHRA and YSYEKL. The CDR3 region is CASSHSGTGRTEAFF. The CDR3 nucleotides read TGCGCCAGCAGCCACTCGGGGACAGGTCGGACTGAAGCTTTCTTT.

This clone was detected only once. The V gene is TRBV5-6, the J gene TRBJ2-5; 7 bases line up with TRBD1. The CDR3 has 13 amino acids. V dropped 3 bases and J dropped 5; count of bases not matched to a gene: 4. CDR1 is SGHDT, CDR2 YYEEEE, per germline. This CDR3 reads CASSSQGYETQYF. In nucleotides, the CDR3 is TGTGCCAGCAGCTCACAGGGGTACGAGACCCAGTACTTC.

V and J are TRBV25-1 and TRBJ2-7; D possibly corresponds to TRBD2 (5 bases). V lost 1 base and J lost 0, with 10 bases in between. The CDR3 has 15 residues. CDR1 MGHDK and CDR2 SYGVNS come from the germline V gene. The CDR3 protein is CASSEWRKSSYEQYV. The CDR3 DNA sequence: TGTGCCAGCAGTGAATGGAGGAAGAGCTCCTACGAGCAGTACGTC.

This clone was detected only once. The chain links TRBV6-1 to TRBJ1-5; 7 nucleotides match TRBD1. This CDR3 has 15 amino acids. CDR1 and CDR2 (germline): MNHNS, SASEGT. J gave up 7 bases and V 3 bases, and 9 bases lay outside the gene matches. The CDR3 nucleotides are TGTGCCAGCAGTGAGGGGAAGGGGGCGAAGCAGCCCCAGCATTTT. Protein: CASSEGKGAKQPQHF.

The V gene is TRBV7-3, the J gene TRBJ1-4; 7 bases are shared with TRBD1. This CDR3 has 12 residues. The V gene end was trimmed by 5 bases and the J gene end by 8 bases; junction bases not matched to a gene: 2. CDR1 SGHTA and CDR2 FQGTGA come from the germline V gene. As DNA, the CDR3 is TGTGCCAGCAGCCCGGACAGGGAAAAACTGTTTTTT. Residues: CASSPDREKLFF.

V is TRBV29-1 and J is TRBJ2-2; D is perhaps TRBD2 (6 bases). The germline V gene encodes CDR1 SQVTM and CDR2 ANQGSEA. Trimming shortened V by 1 base and J by 4 bases, and 13 bases separated the two germline ends. This CDR3 spans 15 amino acids. As DNA, the CDR3 is TGCAGCGTTGAAGTTTCTAGGGGAGGCACCGGGGAGCTGTTTTTT. This translates into CSVEVSRGGTGELFF.

In this sample, this clone turned up once. The J gene is TRBJ2-2, the V gene TRBV29-1; possible D gene TRBD1, 5 bases. The germline gives CDR1 SQVTM, CDR2 ANQGSEA. This CDR3 region has 13 residues. The CDR3 region is CSVGQGRTGELFF. CDR3 nucleotides: TGCAGTGTCGGGCAGGGTCGGACCGGGGAGCTGTTTTTT.

V is TRBV7-2 and J is TRBJ2-1; D possibly corresponds to TRBD2 (7 bases). Germline CDR1 and CDR2: SGHTA and FQGNSA. Deletions cut 6 bases from V and 0 bases from J, with 15 bases between. This CDR3 contains 16 residues. CDR3 amino acids: CASRPQGGNSYNEQFF. CDR3 nucleotides: TGTGCCAGCAGGCCACAGGGAGGGAACTCCTACAATGAGCAGTTCTTC.

The CDR3, as DNA: TGTGCCATCAGTGAGTATACCGGGAGTAATTCACCCCTCCACTTT. It is translated as CAISEYTGSNSPLHF. The genes are TRBV10-3 and TRBJ1-6; no definite D call. The CDR3 runs 15 residues. Trimming removed 1 base at V and 6 bases at J, with 10 bases between. Germline V gives CDR1 ENHRY, CDR2 SYGVKD.

This clone was seen more than once but under ten times. The chain employs TRBV5-5 and TRBJ2-7; possibly TRBD2 for D (6 bases). In germline, CDR1 is SGHKS, CDR2 YYEKEE (reference sequence). This CDR3 has 16 amino acids. Trimming shortened V by 4 bases and J by 3 bases, and 20 bases separated the two germline ends. The CDR3 region is CASSGGTRTPYYEQYV. The CDR3 bases are TGTGCCAGCAGCGGCGGGACCCGGACTCCCTACTACGAGCAGTACGTC.

The J gene is TRBJ2-1, the V gene TRBV2, with 7 bases aligning to TRBD1. The CDR3 covers 11 residues. The germline gives CDR1 SNHLY, CDR2 FYNNEI. V dropped 5 bases and J dropped 11; count of bases not matched to a gene: 3. The CDR3 coding sequence is TGTGCCAGCAGTCCGGGACAGCAGCAGTTCTTC. It yields the protein CASSPGQQQFF.

This clone came up a few times. This chain uses TRBV6-5 with TRBJ1-4; D remains unclear. Trimming took off 0 bases at V and 8 bases at J, with 10 bases between the two ends. CDR1 MNHEY and CDR2 SVGAGI come from the germline V gene. This CDR3 is 14 amino acids long. In nucleotides, the CDR3 is TGTGCCAGCAGTTACTCGAGGCGTTGGGAAAAACTGTTTTTT. It encodes CASSYSRRWEKLFF.

This clone was counted only a few times. This chain joins TRBV7-9 and TRBJ2-7, with 9 nucleotides matching TRBD1. CDR3 length equals 18 residues. Trimming took 5 bases from V and 3 from J; bases not matched to a gene: 17. In germline, CDR1 is SEHNR, CDR2 FQNEAQ (reference sequence). The CDR3 loop is CASSDSPGQGMKIYEQYF. Written as DNA, the CDR3 is TGTGCCAGCAGCGACTCTCCGGGACAGGGAATGAAGATCTACGAGCAGTACTTC. Combining the CDR3 with reference TRBV7-9 and TRBJ2-7 gives the whole variable domain DTGVSQNPRHKITKRGQNVTFRCDPISEHNRLYWYRQTLGQGPEFLTYFQNEAQLEKSRLLSDRFSAERPKGSFSTLEIQRTEQGDSAMYLCASSDSPGQGMKIYEQYFGPGTRLTVT.

The genes are TRBV7-9 and TRBJ2-7; weak D call: TRBD2 (5 bases). The length of the CDR3 is 14 residues. Germline V gene data show CDR1 as SEHNR and CDR2 as FQNEAQ (reference sequence). Trimming removed 5 bases at V and 5 bases at J, with 16 bases between. The CDR3 bases are TGTGCCAGCAGCCAGACTCCGGCGGGCCACGAGCAGTACTTC. Protein: CASSQTPAGHEQYF.

This chain links TRBV19 with TRBJ1-2; a possible D gene is TRBD1 (6 bases). The CDR3 totals 15 residues. Trimming pared 5 bases from V and 0 bases from J, leaving 13 bases between. In germline, CDR1 is LNHDA, CDR2 SQIVND (reference sequence). As DNA, the CDR3 is TGTGCCAGTAGTCCCGGCTGGACAGCTAACTATGGCTACACCTTC. Translated, it gives CASSPGWTANYGYTF. Drawing the rest from reference TRBV19 and TRBJ1-2, the complete variable domain is DGGITQSPKYLFRKEGQNVTLSCEQNLNHDAMYWYRQDPGQGLRLIYYSQIVNDFQKGDIAEGYSVSREKKESFPLTVTSAQKNPTAFYLCASSPGWTANYGYTFGSGTRLTVV.

This chain links TRBV5-1 with TRBJ2-7, with a weak D call TRBD2 (5 bases). Trimming took 6 bases from V and 3 from J, leaving 16 bases between them. In germline, CDR1 is SGHRS, CDR2 YFSETQ. CDR3 length: 14 amino acids. The chain's CDR3 is CASTIGWGDYEQYF. DNA of the CDR3: TGCGCCAGCACCATAGGATGGGGAGACTACGAGCAGTACTTC.

This chain connects TRBV6-5 to TRBJ2-2, with a possible D match to TRBD2 (6 bases). V gave up 2 bases and J gave up 5 bases, with 9 bases separating them. Germline assignment: CDR1 MNHEY and CDR2 SVGAGI. The CDR3 has 14 residues. CDR3 DNA: TGTGCCAGCAGTTACGGGGGGACGACCGGGGAGCTGTTTTTT. Its protein product is CASSYGGTTGELFF.

The chain employs TRBV18 and TRBJ1-2; TRBD1 aligns across 8 bases. J gave up 4 bases and V 3 bases, and 7 bases lay outside the gene matches. This CDR3 spans 15 amino acids. Germline-derived CDR1 and CDR2 are KGHSH and LQKENI. DNA of the CDR3: TGTGCCAGCTCACCGGGGGACAGGCCCTCCTATGGCTACACCTTC. As protein: CASSPGDRPSYGYTF.

The chain couples TRBV14 to TRBJ2-7, with 7 nucleotides matching TRBD2. Germline V gives CDR1 SGHDN, CDR2 FVKESK. The CDR3 runs 13 residues. With V trimmed by 4 bases and J by 5 bases, 5 bases remained unmatched. The CDR3 here is CASSRGGGNEQYF. Written as DNA, the CDR3 is TGTGCCAGCAGCCGGGGGGGAGGAAACGAGCAGTACTTC.

This sequence joins TRBV13 and TRBJ2-3; the match to TRBD2 covers 10 bases. The J segment lost 4 bases and the V segment lost 4 bases, leaving 2 bases of the junction unmatched. The CDR3 runs to 14 residues. Germline-derived CDR1 and CDR2 are PRHDT and FYEKMQ (reference sequence). The CDR3 here is CASSSSGGADTQYF. The CDR3 region has the DNA TGTGCCAGCAGCTCCAGCGGGGGGGCAGATACGCAGTATTTT.

The V call is TRBV7-3, the J call TRBJ2-2; TRBD2 matches at 10 bases. This CDR3 has 16 amino acids. Germline assignment: CDR1 SGHTA and CDR2 FQGTGA. With 2 bases clipped from V and 3 bases from J, the junction kept 3 bases outside the gene matches. CDR3 DNA: TGTGCCAGCAGCTTATTCGGACTAGCGGACACCGGGGAGCTGTTTTTT. Encoded protein: CASSLFGLADTGELFF.

The chain couples TRBV6-1 to TRBJ1-5; maybe TRBD1 (5 bases). The length of the CDR3 is 15 residues. CDR1 MNHNS and CDR2 SASEGT come from the germline V gene. V lost 2 bases and J lost 3, with 11 bases in between. The CDR3 protein is CASSEQGIANQPQHF. CDR3 nucleotide sequence: TGTGCCAGCAGTGAACAGGGAATCGCCAATCAGCCCCAGCATTTT.

The rearrangement uses TRBV19 and TRBJ2-3, with 7 bases identical to TRBD2. The V gene end was trimmed by 6 bases and the J gene end by 6 bases; junction bases not matched to a gene: 6. The germline V gene has CDR1 LNHDA and CDR2 SQIVND (reference sequence). The CDR3 is 13 amino acids. The DNA for the CDR3 is TGTGCCAGTAGGGGGGAGGGGCCGGATACGCAGTATTTT. This codes for CASRGEGPDTQYF. The full variable domain, rest sourced from reference TRBV19 and TRBJ2-3, is DGGITQSPKYLFRKEGQNVTLSCEQNLNHDAMYWYRQDPGQGLRLIYYSQIVNDFQKGDIAEGYSVSREKKESFPLTVTSAQKNPTAFYLCASRGEGPDTQYFGPGTRLTVL.

The chain uses TRBV4-3 and TRBJ2-3, with 8 bases matching TRBD2. V was pared by 0 bases and J by 3 bases, with 5 bases of the junction left unmatched. From germline, CDR1 is LGHNA and CDR2 YSLEER. The CDR3 totals 16 residues. The CDR3 is CASSQDPGGRTDTQYF. As DNA, the CDR3 is TGCGCCAGCAGCCAAGATCCGGGGGGGCGGACAGATACGCAGTATTTT.

This clone appeared a single time. J is TRBJ2-5 and V is TRBV12-3 or TRBV12-4; D possibly corresponds to TRBD1 (5 bases). Between the trimmed V and J ends, which lost 2 bases and 9 bases, there was a span of 10 bases. The CDR3 loop spans 12 amino acids. The chain's CDR3 is CASSLKGRAQYF. The CDR3 DNA is TGTGCCAGCAGTTTAAAGGGGCGCGCCCAGTACTTC.

This clone was observed a single time. The genes are TRBV6-5 and TRBJ2-1; TRBD2 matches at 10 bases. The germline CDR1 and CDR2 sequences are MNHEY and SVGAGI. CDR3 length: 15 residues. J was trimmed by 2 bases and V by 6 bases; bases with no gene match: 4. The CDR3 DNA follows: TGTGCCAGCAGCCTTAGCGGGAGGACCTACAATGAGCAGTTCTTC. Its translation is CASSLSGRTYNEQFF.

This chain connects TRBV9 to TRBJ2-7; 9 bases agree with TRBD2. This CDR3 has 16 amino acids. Germline CDR1 SGDLS, CDR2 YYNGEE. The V gene end was trimmed by 4 bases and the J gene end by 2 bases; junction bases not matched to a gene: 10. In DNA, the CDR3 is TGTGCCAGCAGCCCCCCCCTGGCGGGAGGGACCTACGAGCAGTACTTC. This translates into CASSPPLAGGTYEQYF.